These 5 T cell receptor beta chains originate from one sample sequenced in a study of Graves' ophthalmopathy and Graves' hyperthyroidism. RNA transcripts were the source from which TCR beta CDR3 regions were amplified. The first round was an RT-PCR with HTBI primers, and the second round was a multiplex PCR. TCRdb passed the multiplex PCR reads through MiXCR, listing each CDR3 protein once. The sample has about 1.1 million distinct CDR3 sequences, less than 45% seen once. The specimen sequenced was peripheral blood or thyroid tissue (not recorded which). The origin of the receptors is an adult man with Graves' hyperthyroidism.

This clonotype was recorded only once. The chain recombines TRBV5-1 with TRBJ2-5, with TRBD1 as a possible D gene (5 bases). Germline-derived CDR1 and CDR2 are SGHRS and YFSETQ. V lost 7 bases to trimming and J lost 2 bases, with 12 bases between them. This CDR3 comprises 13 residues. The CDR3 DNA is TGCGCCAGCCTTCCCGACAGTCAAGAGACCCAGTACTTC. Translating it yields CASLPDSQETQYF. Full variable domain (outside the CDR3, taken from reference TRBV5-1 and TRBJ2-5): KAGVTQTPRYLIKTRGQQVTLSCSPISGHRSVSWYQQTPGQGLQFLFEYFSETQRNKGNFPGRFSGRQFSNSRSEMNVSTLELGDSALYLCASLPDSQETQYFGPGTRLLVL.

The table lists this clonotype with a few counts. The V gene is TRBV5-8, the J gene TRBJ2-2; D is undetermined. Trimming shortened V by 0 bases and J by 13 bases, and 19 bases separated the two germline ends. The CDR3 is made up of 15 amino acids. Looked up from germline, CDR1 is SGHTS and CDR2 is YDEGEE. The CDR3 loop reads CASSLEGRNSFRLFF. The CDR3 DNA reads TGTGCCAGCAGCTTGGAAGGGCGAAACTCTTTTCGGCTGTTTTTT. Full variable domain (remainder filled in from reference TRBV5-8 and TRBJ2-2): EAGVTQSPTHLIKTRGQQATLRCSPISGHTSVYWYQQALGLGLQFLLWYDEGEERNRGNFPPRFSGRQFPNYSSELNVNALELEDSALYLCASSLEGRNSFRLFFGEGSRLTVL.

Ten or more counts support this clonotype. This sequence joins TRBV4-3 and TRBJ2-7; 9 bases map to TRBD2. Germline loops: CDR1 LGHNA, CDR2 YSLEER. The CDR3 is made up of 16 amino acids. The junction had 9 bases not matched to a gene; V was cut back by 0 bases and J by 6 bases. CDR3: CASSQERRGRAVEQYF. The DNA of the CDR3 is TGCGCCAGCAGCCAAGAGCGGCGCGGGAGGGCCGTCGAGCAGTACTTC.

Comment on this clonotype: This may come from a read error, since a much larger clone is one base off. V gene TRBV7-4 combines with J gene TRBJ1-3, with a tentative D call TRBD1 (5 bases). Germline V gene lookup returns CDR1 SGHVT and CDR2 SQSDAQ. This CDR3 region has 15 residues. The CDR3 DNA is TGTGCCGGCAGTCCGGGACCCACGGATTGGAACACCATATATTTT. It specifies CAGSPGPTDWNTIYF. Full variable domain (remainder filled in from reference TRBV7-4 and TRBJ1-3): GAGVSQSPRYKVAKRGRDVALRCDSISGHVTLYWYRQTLGQGSEVLTYSQSDAQRDKSGRPSGRFSAERPERSVSTLKIQRTEQGDSAVYLCAGSPGPTDWNTIYFGEGSWLTVV.

A few counts support this clonotype. The chain carries TRBV11-2 and TRBJ1-2; unclear D gene. Germline CDR1 SGHAT, CDR2 FQNNGV. Trimming cost V 0 bases and J 5 bases, with 13 bases left between them. The CDR3 contains 15 residues. CDR3 in DNA: TGTGCCAGCAGCTTAGATTTCGGGGTACGGTATGGCTACACCTTC. Its protein is CASSLDFGVRYGYTF. Supplemented by reference TRBV11-2 and TRBJ1-2, the full variable domain reads EAGVAQSPRYKIIEKRQSVAFWCNPISGHATLYWYQQILGQGPKLLIQFQNNGVVDDSQLPKDRFSAERLKGVDSTLKIQPAKLEDSAVYLCASSLDFGVRYGYTFGSGTRLTVV.